These 16 T cell receptor beta chains originate from one sample sequenced in a study of cytomegalovirus exposure and HLA in healthy donors. The PCR had 60 Vbeta and 13 Jbeta primers. Clones were sequenced by immunoSEQ multiplex PCR, and TCRdb holds only the in-frame ones, with some missing. The data show some 130,000 clones, with roughly three quarters seen just once and 2% to 2.5% held by the top ten. Sequenced: PBMCs. The source is a man between 25 and 39 years old in good health and CMV-seronegative.

Remarks on this clone: Other DNA sequences in this specimen translate into the identical CDR3. This chain connects TRBV28 to TRBJ2-7; D is unresolved. From germline, CDR1 is MDHEN and CDR2 SYDVKM. Trimming left V 6 bases short and J 2 bases short, with 5 bases between. The CDR3 extends over 11 amino acids. As DNA, the CDR3 is TGTGCCAGCAGCCCTACCTACGAGCAGTACTTC. This gives the protein CASSPTYEQYF.

The chain recombines TRBV29-1 with TRBJ2-7, with 9 bases matching TRBD2. The CDR3 runs 13 residues. V gave up 6 bases and J gave up 2 bases; unmatched junction bases: 5. Germline V lookup: CDR1 SQVTM, CDR2 ANQGSEA. This CDR3 reads CSVPAGGPYEQYF. CDR3 sequence (DNA): TGCAGCGTCCCAGCGGGAGGCCCCTACGAGCAGTACTTC.

V and J are TRBV2 and TRBJ2-3, with TRBD2 identical over 8 bases. V trimming: 3 bases; J trimming: 4 bases; junction bases outside the gene matches: 6. Per germline, CDR1 SNHLY and CDR2 FYNNEI. This CDR3 comprises 15 residues. Here the CDR3 DNA reads TGTGCCAGCAGTGAGGGGCACGGGAGGGCAGATACGCAGTATTTT. This encodes CASSEGHGRADTQYF.

This clone was observed a few times. The J gene is TRBJ1-1, the V gene TRBV6-5; TRBD1 aligns across 10 bases. Per germline, CDR1 MNHEY and CDR2 SVGAGI. CDR3 length: 15 amino acids. The trim removed 4 bases at V and 5 bases at J, leaving 7 bases unmatched. CDR3 DNA sequence: TGTGCCAGCAGTTGGTCGGGACAGGGGATGACTGAAGCTTTCTTT. Translation gives CASSWSGQGMTEAFF.

The chain couples TRBV7-2 to TRBJ1-3, with a weak D call TRBD1 (5 bases). From germline, CDR1 is SGHTA and CDR2 FQGNSA. This CDR3 contains 15 residues. The V and J ends lost 1 base and 4 bases respectively, with 11 bases between them. In DNA form, the CDR3 reads TGTGCCAGCAGCTTAGAAGGGGCAGGCGGAAACACCATATATTTT. Translated: CASSLEGAGGNTIYF.

The CDR3 DNA reads as TGTGCCAGAAGCCCAACCGACAGGGTAGGTGAGCAGTACTTC. Residues: CARSPTDRVGEQYF. The chain combines TRBV7-5 with TRBJ2-7; the D call in the table, TRBD1, was not verified against the DNA. TRBV7-5 is described as a pseudogene. This CDR3 region has 14 residues.

This chain joins TRBV5-1 and TRBJ2-7; D ambiguous. Germline values: CDR1 SGHRS, CDR2 YFSETQ. V lost 4 bases and J 0 bases, leaving 11 bases between the germline ends. This CDR3 comprises 14 residues. The CDR3 region has the DNA TGCGCCAGCAGCCCCTCCCCGAGCTCCTACGAGCAGTACTTC. Its protein product is CASSPSPSSYEQYF.

This chain uses TRBV9 with TRBJ2-3; 9 positions match TRBD1. Germline-derived CDR1 and CDR2 are SGDLS and YYNGEE. The CDR3 has 15 residues. The J segment lost 1 base and the V segment lost 2 bases, leaving 2 bases of the junction unmatched. CDR3 nucleotide sequence: TGTGCCAGCAGCGTTAGACAGGGGGGCACAGATACGCAGTATTTT. Residues: CASSVRQGGTDTQYF. Full variable domain (remainder filled in from reference TRBV9 and TRBJ2-3): DSGVTQTPKHLITATGQRVTLRCSPRSGDLSVYWYQQSLDQGLQFLIQYYNGEERAKGNILERFSAQQFPDLHSELNLSSLELGDSALYFCASSVRQGGTDTQYFGPGTRLTVL.

This sequence joins TRBV2 and TRBJ2-7; 7 bases are a match to TRBD2. The V and J ends lost 11 bases and 2 bases, in that order; junction bases with no gene match: 6. This CDR3 spans 12 amino acids. Germline V lookup: CDR1 SNHLY, CDR2 FYNNEI. In DNA, the CDR3 is TGTGCCTCCCGGGAGGTAACCTACGAGCAGTACTTC. It codes for CASREVTYEQYF.

V usage is TRBV25-1 and J usage is TRBJ2-3; 7 nucleotides match TRBD1. Looked up from germline, CDR1 is MGHDK and CDR2 is SYGVNS. The CDR3 runs 13 residues. The V segment lost 7 bases and the J segment 5 bases; nucleotides outside the gene matches: 6. The CDR3 sequence is CASKTGAGDTQYF. CDR3 in DNA: TGTGCCAGCAAAACAGGGGCTGGAGATACGCAGTATTTT.

This chain joins TRBV5-1 and TRBJ1-1, with 7 bases lining up with TRBD1. Losses at the gene ends were 4 bases for V and 7 bases for J; bases not matched to a gene: 7. The CDR3 is 13 amino acids. Germline V CDR1 and CDR2: SGHRS, YFSETQ. The chain's CDR3 is CASSPGQSLEAFF. The CDR3 DNA reads as TGCGCCAGCAGCCCGGGACAGTCCCTTGAAGCTTTCTTT.

The rearrangement links TRBV4-1 to TRBJ2-7; D is perhaps TRBD2 (5 bases). Germline V gene data show CDR1 as MGHRA and CDR2 as YSYEKL. V shed 2 bases and J shed 6 bases, with 17 bases lying between them. CDR3 length equals 15 residues. In DNA, the CDR3 is TGCGCCAGCAGCCAACTGGGTGGGAGAGTAGGCGAGCAGTACTTC. Encoded protein: CASSQLGGRVGEQYF.

This clone showed up just a few times. V usage is TRBV5-1 and J usage is TRBJ2-5; TRBD2 matches 8 bases. From germline, CDR1 is SGHRS and CDR2 YFSETQ. This CDR3 has 15 residues. V was pared by 4 bases and J by 2 bases, with 7 bases of the junction left unmatched. CDR3 DNA: TGCGCCAGCAGCCCCATAAGCGGGGGACAAGAGACCCAGTACTTC. Its translation: CASSPISGGQETQYF.

This chain links TRBV5-1 with TRBJ1-1, with 12 bases that match TRBD1. The CDR3 spans 14 residues. Germline loops: CDR1 SGHRS, CDR2 YFSETQ. V gave up 4 bases and J gave up 4 bases; unmatched junction bases: 2. CDR3 DNA sequence: TGCGCCAGCAGCCCGGGACAGGGGGCCACTGAAGCTTTCTTT. Translated: CASSPGQGATEAFF.

The chain employs TRBV7-9 and TRBJ1-2; weak D call: TRBD1 (5 bases). Germline V gene sequence: CDR1 SEHNR, CDR2 FQNEAQ (reference sequence). The CDR3 is 16 residues long. Trimming left V 0 bases short and J 5 bases short, with 16 bases between. CDR3 protein: CASSLALGGAGYGYTF. In DNA, the CDR3 is TGTGCCAGCAGCTTAGCGTTGGGGGGAGCGGGTTATGGCTACACCTTC.

The V and J genes are TRBV5-1 and TRBJ1-4; 7 bases line up with TRBD1. The CDR3 extends over 17 amino acids. The V gene's germline CDR1 is SGHRS and CDR2 YFSETQ. Losses at the gene ends were 4 bases for V and 0 bases for J; bases not matched to a gene: 9. DNA of the CDR3: TGCGCCAGCAGCGGCGGGACAGCTTCAGCAACTAATGAAAAACTGTTTTTT. Protein: CASSGGTASATNEKLFF.